The 5 T cell receptor beta chains reported below all come from one sample, sequenced in a study of T cells in Graves' hyperthyroidism and ophthalmopathy. TCR beta CDR3 sequences were amplified from RNA transcripts. First-round RT-PCR targeting the TCR CDR3 was performed with the HTBI primer set. From the multiplex PCR reads, TCRdb called clonotypes with MiXCR, one entry per CDR3 protein. The data hold roughly 250,000 distinct CDR3 sequences, with 22% observed a single time. Sequences were obtained from blood. The receptors shown here come from a young man with Graves' ophthalmopathy.

This clonotype was seen a few times. Mismatch with germline at one junction end may stem from a read error. The chain employs TRBV5-1 and TRBJ1-1; 7 bases agree with TRBD1. Germline V gives CDR1 SGHRS, CDR2 YFSETQ. This CDR3 spans 16 amino acids. The CDR3 sequence is CASSLHSQGPNTKAFF. The CDR3 DNA follows: TGCGCCAGCAGCCTTCATTCACAGGGGCCGAACACTAAAGCTTTCTTT.

The V and J genes are TRBV18 and TRBJ1-2; D gene uncertain. Germline V gene data show CDR1 as KGHSH and CDR2 as LQKENI. V was cut by 2 bases and J by 8 bases, with 12 bases left in between. The CDR3 runs to 13 residues. The CDR3 DNA follows: TGTGCCAGCTCACCATCGGGATCCCACGGCTACACCTTC. As protein: CASSPSGSHGYTF.

This clonotype was recorded many times. The rearrangement links TRBV18 to TRBJ2-7, with 8 positions matching TRBD1. The trim removed 4 bases at V and 4 bases at J, leaving 3 bases unmatched. The CDR3 length is 13 residues. Per the germline V gene, CDR1 is KGHSH and CDR2 is LQKENI. CDR3 sequence reads: CASSQGQGYEQYF. The CDR3 DNA sequence: TGTGCCAGCTCACAAGGACAGGGTTACGAGCAGTACTTC.

Details on this clonotype: The junction does not match germline at one end; this may be a read error. The chain has TRBV2 and TRBJ2-7; D may be TRBD1 or TRBD2 (5 bases each). From germline, CDR1 is SNHLY and CDR2 FYNNEI. This CDR3 is 13 amino acids long. CDR3 loop: CASSRDLSYKQYF. The CDR3 region has the DNA TGTGCCAGCAGTCGGGACCTCTCCTACAAGCAGTACTTC.

A few counts support this clonotype. The V gene is TRBV6-1, the J gene TRBJ1-2, with D unresolved. Germline CDR1 and CDR2: MNHNS and SASEGT. The CDR3 sequence is 13 residues long. Trimming took 4 bases from V and 2 from J, leaving 8 bases between them. CDR3 protein: CASSVTTNYGYTF. CDR3 nucleotides: TGTGCCAGCAGTGTGACAACCAACTATGGCTACACCTTC.